The next 15 T cell receptor beta chains were all read from a single sample in a study of blood T cell repertoires in COVID-19. Clones were read by immunoSEQ multiplex PCR, and TCRdb kept only the in-frame ones, dropping some. This table holds 58,000 or so clones, 80% to 90% found once. The sample comprised peripheral blood. The source of these receptors is a woman aged 70-85 years with active COVID-19.

This clone was seen a few times. J is TRBJ2-2 and V is TRBV5-4, with a weak D call TRBD1 (5 bases). Per germline, CDR1 SGHNT and CDR2 YYREEE (reference sequence). Trimming removed 3 bases at V and 6 bases at J, with 12 bases between. The CDR3 runs to 14 residues. Here the CDR3 reads CASSSGYDPGELFF. Written as DNA, the CDR3 is TGTGCCAGCAGCTCAGGGTACGACCCCGGGGAGCTGTTTTTT. The full variable domain, in which reference TRBV5-4 and TRBJ2-2 provide the parts outside the CDR3, is ETGVTQSPTHLIKTRGQQVTLRCSSQSGHNTVSWYQQALGQGPQFIFQYYREEENGRGNFPPRFSGLQFPNYSSELNVNALELDDSALYLCASSSGYDPGELFFGEGSRLTVL.

The CDR3 coding sequence is TGTGCCACGTCCCGGGGTATGGGCACAGATACGCAGTATTTT. Amino acid sequence: CATSRGMGTDTQYF. The chain has TRBV6-5 and TRBJ2-3; D is perhaps TRBD2 (5 bases). This CDR3 is 14 amino acids long. Germline CDR1 MNHEY, CDR2 SVGAGI. V shed 10 bases and J shed 1 base, with 15 bases lying between them.

The chain links TRBV4-1 to TRBJ2-1; 13 nucleotides match TRBD2. The germline CDR1 and CDR2 sequences are MGHRA and YSYEKL. The CDR3 length is 16 residues. J lost 7 bases, V lost 4 bases, and 7 bases had no gene match. For the CDR3, the DNA is TGCGCCAGCAGCCCCTTGGGACTAGCGGGGCGAAATGAGCAGTTCTTC. This codes for CASSPLGLAGRNEQFF.

The chain is built from TRBV2 and TRBJ2-2; weak D call: TRBD2 (6 bases). The germline CDR1 and CDR2 sequences are SNHLY and FYNNEI. Trimming took off 6 bases at V and 2 bases at J, with 10 bases between the two ends. The CDR3 is 14 amino acids. The CDR3 nucleotides read TGTGCCAGCAGGTTAGCGGAAAACACCGGGGAGCTGTTTTTT. Its protein is CASRLAENTGELFF.

The J gene is TRBJ2-1, the V gene TRBV7-9; no firm D call. The CDR3 consists of 15 residues. CDR1 is SEHNR and CDR2 is FQNEAQ in the germline V gene (reference sequence). The germline V and J ends were trimmed by 2 bases and 6 bases, with 14 bases remaining between them. CDR3 in DNA: TGTGCCAGCAGCTTATCCCCCGACTCGGTCAATGAGCAGTTCTTC. Translated, it gives CASSLSPDSVNEQFF.

This clone was recorded only once. The chain uses TRBV6-5 and TRBJ2-7, with 9 bases matching TRBD2. With 5 bases clipped from V and 2 bases from J, the junction kept 7 bases outside the gene matches. This CDR3 is built from 15 residues. Germline CDR1 MNHEY, CDR2 SVGAGI. CDR3 sequence (DNA): TGTGCCAGCAGTCGGACTAGCGCGACCCCCTACGAGCAGTACTTC. This sequence encodes CASSRTSATPYEQYF.

This rearrangement joins TRBV11-3 to TRBJ2-2; 9 nucleotides line up with TRBD2. The CDR3 loop spans 18 amino acids. After removal of 0 bases from V and 2 bases from J, the junction contained 7 bases not matched to a gene. Germline V lookup: CDR1 SGHNT, CDR2 YENEEA. CDR3 region: CASSLDPSSGSNTGELFF. CDR3 nucleotides: TGTGCCAGCAGCTTAGATCCGAGTAGCGGGAGTAACACCGGGGAGCTGTTTTTT. The whole variable domain, remainder taken from reference TRBV11-3 and TRBJ2-2, is EAGVVQSPRYKIIEKKQPVAFWCNPISGHNTLYWYLQNLGQGPELLIRYENEEAVDDSQLPKDRFSAERLKGVDSTLKIQPAELGDSAVYLCASSLDPSSGSNTGELFFGEGSRLTVL.

This clone came up a few times. V is TRBV29-1 and J is TRBJ1-2; TRBD1 agrees at 10 bases. This CDR3 contains 13 residues. V was clipped by 3 bases and J by 8 bases; unmatched bases: 6. Per germline, CDR1 SQVTM and CDR2 ANQGSEA. The CDR3, as DNA: TGCAGCGTTGAGAGGGACAGGGGACGCGGCTACACCTTC. Translation: CSVERDRGRGYTF.

The gene calls are TRBV2 and TRBJ2-2; D not certain. CDR3 length: 13 amino acids. Trimming took 2 bases from V and 7 from J, leaving 8 bases between them. CDR1 and CDR2 (germline): SNHLY, FYNNEI. The CDR3 loop reads CASSERLGGELFF. The CDR3 nucleotides read TGTGCCAGCAGTGAAAGACTCGGCGGGGAGCTGTTTTTT.

This clone appeared a few times. The chain carries TRBV11-1 and TRBJ1-6; D call uncertain. Trimming removed 5 bases at V and 9 bases at J, with 11 bases between. The germline V gene encodes CDR1 SGHAT and CDR2 FQDESV (reference sequence). The length of the CDR3 is 13 residues. CDR3 DNA: TGTGCCAGCAGCCTATCAATTGGTTCACCCCTCCACTTT. Translated: CASSLSIGSPLHF.

The chain employs TRBV28 and TRBJ2-7; 11 bases map to TRBD2. Germline lookup yields CDR1 MDHEN and CDR2 SYDVKM. This CDR3 contains 16 residues. The ends lost 5 bases at V and 5 bases at J; junction bases unmatched: 11. The CDR3 region is CASSPPTSGSRDEQYF. The CDR3 coding sequence is TGTGCCAGCAGTCCCCCTACTAGCGGGAGTCGGGACGAGCAGTACTTC.

The V call is TRBV6-4, the J call TRBJ1-1; 11 bases match TRBD1. Trimming removed 4 bases from V and 5 bases from J; junction bases left unmatched: 6. This CDR3 comprises 15 residues. Germline V gene lookup returns CDR1 MRHNA and CDR2 SNTAGT. Written as DNA, the CDR3 is TGTGCCAGCAGTGCGGGACAGGGGGGGCAAACTGAAGCTTTCTTT. Translating it yields CASSAGQGGQTEAFF.

This clone appeared a single time. The V gene is TRBV2, the J gene TRBJ1-4, with 8 bases fitting TRBD1. The CDR3 loop spans 14 amino acids. CDR1 SNHLY and CDR2 FYNNEI come from the germline V gene. V lost 3 bases, J lost 8 bases, and 5 bases stayed unmatched. The CDR3 sequence: CASSETGVEEKLFF. CDR3 sequence (DNA): TGTGCCAGCAGTGAGACAGGGGTAGAGGAAAAACTGTTTTTT.

The chain recombines TRBV10-3 with TRBJ1-4; 9 bases align to TRBD1. Trimming at V came to 6 bases and at J to 7 bases, leaving 9 bases not matched to a gene. Germline CDR1 ENHRY, CDR2 SYGVKD. There are 15 residues in the CDR3. Here the CDR3 DNA reads TGTGCCATCAGCCTCACAGGGGGCGCGAGTGAAAAACTGTTTTTT. Amino acids: CAISLTGGASEKLFF.

V gene TRBV5-4 combines with J gene TRBJ1-4; D is undetermined. V was shortened by 3 bases and J by 0 bases, with 9 bases between the two germline ends. Germline-derived CDR1 and CDR2 are SGHNT and YYREEE (reference sequence). This CDR3 is 15 amino acids long. The CDR3 nucleotides are TGTGCCAGCAGCTCCGACTACGCAACTAATGAAAAACTGTTTTTT. Residues: CASSSDYATNEKLFF.